The entry that follows covers one T cell receptor (beta chain) sequence. Antigen unknown. The data belong to a study of CD8+ T cells in alopecia areata. The study, taken as a whole, reports: Clonality exceeded that of normal scalp in lesional scalp, most notably in alopecia totalis/universalis.

After isolation, RNA underwent reverse transcription to generate cDNA as the sequencing template. Sequencing used immunoSEQ multiplex PCR; TCRdb keeps in-frame clones, though not all of them. The sample lists roughly 150,000 clones; around three fifths were seen once. Sorting of CD4+ and CD8+ T cells was performed on PBMCs. V shed 4 bases, J shed 7 bases, and the junction held 9 bases outside the gene matches. Germline CDR1 reads SEHNR; CDR2 reads FQNEAQ (reference sequence). This CDR3 region has 14 residues. The chain has TRBV7-9 and TRBJ1-2; TRBD1 aligns across 7 bases. Source: CD4+ T cells sorted from blood, taken at week 0. The clonotype was recovered from a human donor with alopecia areata. The CDR3 coding sequence is TGTGCCAGCAGCTCCCAGGGGGGCAAAATTGGCTACACCTTC. Translating gives CASSSQGGKIGYTF.